The entry below gives a single TCR beta chain sequence along with its context. What it recognizes is unknown. Regarding time point: cycle 4 day 1 (C4D1), after about 6 weeks of nivolumab. Each patient relapsed following autologous stem cell transplantation, and prior brentuximab vedotin exposure differed. This record comes from a study of PD-1 blockade in classical Hodgkin lymphoma. Study results and caveats: TCR diversity in CD4+, not CD8+, cells rose significantly by C4D1. Those starting nivolumab under 1 year post-ASCT were excluded. Newly diagnosed patients were said to have less baseline TCR diversity than healthy donors did. It was among complete responders that baseline diversity resembled that of newly diagnosed patients.

Produced via immunoSEQ multiplex PCR; TCRdb's table is partial and in-frame only. Altogether some 100,000 clones are present, about 93% being singletons, with the ten largest covering less than 2%. The V end lost 0 bases, the J end lost 7 bases, and 5 bases lay between the germline ends. The length of the CDR3 is 12 residues. Per germline, CDR1 SGDLS and CDR2 YYNGEE. This TCR was sampled from a human donor with classical Hodgkin lymphoma. The genes are TRBV9 and TRBJ2-1; D gene unclear. Here the sequenced sample was peripheral blood mononuclear cells (PBMCs), taken before the fourth cycle of nivolumab. The CDR3 here is CASSVAGNEQFF. CDR3 DNA sequence: TGTGCCAGCAGCGTAGCGGGTAATGAGCAGTTCTTC.